This TCR beta chain was documented in a study of shared clonotypes between healthy human individuals. Study context: The plates for each donor numbered three CD4 naive, three CD4 memory, two CD8 naive and one CD8 memory. Study results and limitations: Clonotypes shared by all four sorted-subset donors had higher generation probabilities than non-shared clonotypes. Sampling included only blood; tissue repertoires likely differ.

CD45RO-negative, CCR7-selected cells formed the naive CD8 fraction, which excluded terminally differentiated effector memory CD45RA+ cells. Nashville, Tennessee was home to all donors, each a Caucasian adult. As to this clone: Its antigen is as yet unknown. The same CDR3 is also encoded by other DNA sequences in this sample.

TCRdb's copy holds only in-frame clones and misses some; the assay was immunoSEQ multiplex PCR. The sample contains 1.5 million to 2.5 million clones, about 95% of which appear only once. Germline CDR1 and CDR2: MNHNS and SASEGT. J gave up 2 bases and V 5 bases, and 1 base lay outside the gene matches. CDR3 size: 15 residues. The chain employs TRBV6-1 and TRBJ2-1; 12 bases align to TRBD2. This clonotype was sampled from a man between 18 and 35 years old in good health. The sample consisted of naive CD8+ T cells sorted from blood. The CDR3 loop reads CASSLAGGPYNEQFF. The CDR3 region has the DNA TGTGCCAGCAGTCTAGCGGGAGGGCCCTACAATGAGCAGTTCTTC.